This T cell receptor beta chain originates from a study of T cells after yellow fever vaccination. CDR1 is MNHEY, CDR2 SMNVEV, per germline (reference sequence). Trimming pared 3 bases from V and 10 bases from J, leaving 7 bases between. The CDR3 has 11 residues. TCRdb re-called the 5' RACE reads with MiXCR, one entry per CDR3 protein. In the table there are 450,000 to 550,000 distinct CDR3 sequences, about 19% of which are singletons. This chain links TRBV27 with TRBJ2-1, with unresolved D. Sequencing used PBMCs, obtained 15 days after the yellow fever booster vaccination. The TCR comes from a man aged 25-45 years who received the YFV17D yellow fever vaccine. CDR3 bases: TGTGCCAGCAGTTTCTACGGGGAGCAGTTCTTC. This translates into CASSFYGEQFF.